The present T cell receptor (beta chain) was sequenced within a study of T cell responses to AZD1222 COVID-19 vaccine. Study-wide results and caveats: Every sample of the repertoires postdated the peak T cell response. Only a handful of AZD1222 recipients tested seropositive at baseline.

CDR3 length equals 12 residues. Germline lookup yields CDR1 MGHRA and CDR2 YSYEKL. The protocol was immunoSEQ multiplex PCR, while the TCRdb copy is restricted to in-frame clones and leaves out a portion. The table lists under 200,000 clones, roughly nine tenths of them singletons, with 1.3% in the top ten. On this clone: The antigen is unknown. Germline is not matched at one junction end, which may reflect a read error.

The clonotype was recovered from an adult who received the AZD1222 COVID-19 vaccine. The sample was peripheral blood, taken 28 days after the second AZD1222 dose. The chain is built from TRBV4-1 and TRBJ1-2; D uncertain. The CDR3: CASSQVSGSPDF. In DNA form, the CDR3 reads TGCGCCAGCAGCCAGGTCTCTGGCTCCCCGGACTTC.